This T cell receptor beta chain was captured by sequencing in a study of blood T cell repertoires in COVID-19. In the study overall: From T cells, B-cell-depleted T cells, or PBMCs came the material, which was cDNA or gDNA.

The length of the CDR3 is 14 residues. Per the germline V gene, CDR1 is MNHEY and CDR2 is SMNVEV (reference sequence). J was trimmed by 7 bases and V by 6 bases; bases with no gene match: 9. Clones were sequenced by immunoSEQ multiplex PCR, and TCRdb holds only the in-frame ones, with some missing. The data contain around 37,000 clones, about nine tenths of them singletons. The sequence was collected from a man over 45 with active or convalescent COVID-19. Material: peripheral blood. The rearrangement uses TRBV27 and TRBJ1-2; TRBD1 matches 9 bases. In DNA form, the CDR3 reads TGTGCCAGCAGGGAAAGAACAGGGGGCGGTGGCTACACCTTC. Amino acid sequence: CASRERTGGGGYTF.